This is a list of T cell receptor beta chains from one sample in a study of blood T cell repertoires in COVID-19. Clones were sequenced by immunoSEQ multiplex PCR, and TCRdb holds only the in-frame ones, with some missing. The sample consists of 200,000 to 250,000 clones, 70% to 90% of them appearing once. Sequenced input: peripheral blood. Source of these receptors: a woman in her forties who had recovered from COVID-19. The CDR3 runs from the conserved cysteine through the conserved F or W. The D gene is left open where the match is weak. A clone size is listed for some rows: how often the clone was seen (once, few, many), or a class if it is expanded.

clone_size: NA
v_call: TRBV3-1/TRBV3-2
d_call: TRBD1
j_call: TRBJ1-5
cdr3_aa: CASSLDGTGAQPQHF
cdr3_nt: TGTGCCAGCAGCCTAGATGGGACAGGGGCTCAGCCCCAGCATTTT

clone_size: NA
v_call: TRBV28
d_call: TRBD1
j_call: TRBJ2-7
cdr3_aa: CASRMDRISYEQYF
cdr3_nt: TGTGCCAGCAGAATGGACAGGATTTCCTACGAGCAGTACTTC

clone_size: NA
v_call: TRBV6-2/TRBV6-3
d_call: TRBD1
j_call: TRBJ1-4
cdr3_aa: CASSPGQGREKLFF
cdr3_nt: TGTGCCAGCAGCCCGGGACAGGGGCGCGAAAAACTGTTTTTT

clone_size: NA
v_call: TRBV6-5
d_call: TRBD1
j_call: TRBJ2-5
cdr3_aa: CASSLLRGSVQETQYF
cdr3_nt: TGTGCCAGCAGTTTACTCAGGGGGTCGGTCCAAGAGACCCAGTACTTC

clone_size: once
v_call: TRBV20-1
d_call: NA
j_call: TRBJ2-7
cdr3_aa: CSADSPYEQYF
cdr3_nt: TGCAGTGCTGACAGCCCCTACGAGCAGTACTTC

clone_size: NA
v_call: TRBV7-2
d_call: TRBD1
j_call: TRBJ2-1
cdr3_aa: CASRRQGYNEQFF
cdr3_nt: TGTGCCAGCAGACGACAGGGGTACAATGAGCAGTTCTTC

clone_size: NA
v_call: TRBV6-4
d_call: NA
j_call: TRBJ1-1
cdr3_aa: CASRNSGNTEAFF
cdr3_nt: TGTGCCAGCAGGAACTCGGGGAACACTGAAGCTTTCTTT

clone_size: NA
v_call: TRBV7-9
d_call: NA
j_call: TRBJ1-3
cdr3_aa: CASSLFREAGNTIYF
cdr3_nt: TGTGCCAGCAGCTTATTCCGGGAAGCCGGAAACACCATATATTTT

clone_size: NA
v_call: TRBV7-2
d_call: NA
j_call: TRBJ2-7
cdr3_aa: CASRPYGGYYEQYF
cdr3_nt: TGTGCCAGCAGGCCATATGGCGGGTACTACGAGCAGTACTTC

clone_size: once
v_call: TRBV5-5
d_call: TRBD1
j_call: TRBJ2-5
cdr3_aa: CASSTGTGEQMETQYF
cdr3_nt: TGTGCCAGCAGCACAGGGACAGGGGAGCAAATGGAGACCCAGTACTTC

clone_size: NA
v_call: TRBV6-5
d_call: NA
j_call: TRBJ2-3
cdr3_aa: CASSYGRNTDTQYF
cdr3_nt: TGTGCCAGCAGTTACGGTAGAAACACAGATACGCAGTATTTT

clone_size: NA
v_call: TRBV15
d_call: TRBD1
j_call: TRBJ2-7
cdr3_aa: CATSREGGQTSYEQYF
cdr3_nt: TGTGCCACCAGCAGAGAAGGGGGCCAGACCTCCTACGAGCAGTACTTC

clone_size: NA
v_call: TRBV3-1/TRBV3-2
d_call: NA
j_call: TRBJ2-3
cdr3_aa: CASSQGGAISTDTQYF
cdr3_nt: TGTGCCAGCAGCCAAGGAGGAGCGATCAGCACAGATACGCAGTATTTT

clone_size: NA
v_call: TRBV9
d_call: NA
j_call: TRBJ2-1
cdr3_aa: CASSVGSSSYNEQFF
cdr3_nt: TGTGCCAGCAGCGTAGGCTCCAGCTCCTACAATGAGCAGTTCTTC

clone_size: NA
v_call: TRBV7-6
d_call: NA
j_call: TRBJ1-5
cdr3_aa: CASSLEPRNQPQHF
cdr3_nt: TGTGCCAGCAGCTTAGAGCCCCGGAATCAGCCCCAGCATTTT

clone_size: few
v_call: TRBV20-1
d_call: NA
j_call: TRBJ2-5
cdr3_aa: CSARLARAQYF
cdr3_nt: TGCAGTGCTCGACTTGCCAGGGCCCAGTACTTC

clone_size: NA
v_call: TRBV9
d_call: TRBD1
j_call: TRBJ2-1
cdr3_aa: CASSPAQGKANEQFF
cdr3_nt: TGTGCCAGCAGCCCGGCACAGGGGAAGGCCAATGAGCAGTTCTTC

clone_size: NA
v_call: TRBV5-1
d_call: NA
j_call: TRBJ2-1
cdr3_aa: CASSLWRGRPHNEQFF
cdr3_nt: TGCGCCAGCAGCTTGTGGCGGGGTAGGCCTCACAATGAGCAGTTCTTC

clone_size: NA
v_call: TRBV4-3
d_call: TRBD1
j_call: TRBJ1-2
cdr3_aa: CASSQEGQGANYGYTF
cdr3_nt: TGCGCCAGCAGCCAAGAGGGACAGGGGGCCAACTATGGCTACACCTTC

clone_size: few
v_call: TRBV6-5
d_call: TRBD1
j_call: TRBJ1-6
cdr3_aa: CASSPFRGNSPLHF
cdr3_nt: TGTGCCAGCAGTCCCTTCAGGGGGAATTCACCCCTCCACTTT

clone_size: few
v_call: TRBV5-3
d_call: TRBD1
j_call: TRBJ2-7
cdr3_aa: CARSPRGPYEQYF
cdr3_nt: TGTGCCAGAAGCCCTAGGGGGCCCTACGAGCAGTACTTC

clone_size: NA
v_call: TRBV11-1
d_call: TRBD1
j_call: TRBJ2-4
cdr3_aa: CASSLDRGPKNIQYF
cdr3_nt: TGTGCCAGCAGCTTAGACAGGGGGCCCAAAAACATTCAGTACTTC

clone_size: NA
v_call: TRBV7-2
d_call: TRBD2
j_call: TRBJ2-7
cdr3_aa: CASSPRLAGGPWKSYEQYF
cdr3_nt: TGTGCCAGCAGCCCCCGACTAGCGGGAGGGCCTTGGAAGTCCTACGAGCAGTACTTC

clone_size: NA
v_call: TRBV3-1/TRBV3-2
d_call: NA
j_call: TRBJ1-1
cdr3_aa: CASSPRRAGTEAFF
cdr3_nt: TGTGCCAGCAGCCCCCGCAGGGCGGGAACTGAAGCTTTCTTT